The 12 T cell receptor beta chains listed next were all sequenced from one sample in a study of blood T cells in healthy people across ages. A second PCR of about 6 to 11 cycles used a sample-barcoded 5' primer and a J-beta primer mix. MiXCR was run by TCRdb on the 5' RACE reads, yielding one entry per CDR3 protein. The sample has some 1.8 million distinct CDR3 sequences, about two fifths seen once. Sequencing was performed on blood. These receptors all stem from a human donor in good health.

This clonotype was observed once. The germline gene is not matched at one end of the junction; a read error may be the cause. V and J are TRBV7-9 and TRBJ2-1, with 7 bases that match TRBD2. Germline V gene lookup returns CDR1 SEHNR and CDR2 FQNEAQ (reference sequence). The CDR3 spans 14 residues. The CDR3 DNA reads TGTGCCAGCAGCCTAGCGGTAGATTACAATGAGCAGTTCTTC. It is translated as CASSLAVDYNEQFF.

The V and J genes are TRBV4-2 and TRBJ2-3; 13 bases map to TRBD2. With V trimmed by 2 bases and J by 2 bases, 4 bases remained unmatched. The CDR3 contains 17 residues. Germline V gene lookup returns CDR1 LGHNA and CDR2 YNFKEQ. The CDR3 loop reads CASSQRLAGGSTDTQYF. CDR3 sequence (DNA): TGTGCCAGCAGCCAACGACTAGCGGGGGGATCCACAGATACGCAGTATTTT.

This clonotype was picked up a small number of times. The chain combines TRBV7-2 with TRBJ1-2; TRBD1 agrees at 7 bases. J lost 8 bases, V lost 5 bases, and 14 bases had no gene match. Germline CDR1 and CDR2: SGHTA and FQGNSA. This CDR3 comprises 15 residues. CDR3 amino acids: CASSIVDRAGSGYTF. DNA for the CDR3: TGTGCCAGCAGCATTGTCGACAGGGCTGGTTCGGGCTACACCTTC.

CDR3 in amino acids: CASSLYLYRGPSGNTIYF. The DNA for the CDR3 is TGTGCCAGCAGTTTATATTTATACAGGGGCCCCTCTGGAAACACCATATATTTT. J is TRBJ1-3 and V is TRBV27; 7 bases fit TRBD1. With V trimmed by 1 base and J by 0 bases, 9 bases remained unmatched. Germline CDR1 MNHEY, CDR2 SMNVEV (reference sequence). This CDR3 region has 18 residues.

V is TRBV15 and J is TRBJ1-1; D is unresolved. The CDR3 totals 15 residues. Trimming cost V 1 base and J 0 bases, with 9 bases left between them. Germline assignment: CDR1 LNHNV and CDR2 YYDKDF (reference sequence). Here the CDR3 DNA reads TGTGCCACCAGCAGAGGGGGAGGTGTGAACACTGAAGCTTTCTTT. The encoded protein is CATSRGGGVNTEAFF.

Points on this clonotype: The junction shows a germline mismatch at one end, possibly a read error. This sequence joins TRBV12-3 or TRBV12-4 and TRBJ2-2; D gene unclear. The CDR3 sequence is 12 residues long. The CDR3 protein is CASRLYTRELFF. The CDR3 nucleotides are TGTGCCAGCAGACTGTACACCCGGGAGCTGTTTTTT.

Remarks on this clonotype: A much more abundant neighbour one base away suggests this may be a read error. Here the CDR3 reads CASSYPQTNYGYTF. The CDR3 DNA sequence: TGTGCCAGCAGTTATCCACAGACGAACTATGGCTACACCTTC. The rearrangement uses TRBV6-2 or TRBV6-3 and TRBJ1-2; D is ambiguous. V lost 3 bases, J lost 2 bases, and 10 bases lay in between. Germline CDR1 and CDR2: MNHEY and SVGEGT. The CDR3 is made up of 14 amino acids.

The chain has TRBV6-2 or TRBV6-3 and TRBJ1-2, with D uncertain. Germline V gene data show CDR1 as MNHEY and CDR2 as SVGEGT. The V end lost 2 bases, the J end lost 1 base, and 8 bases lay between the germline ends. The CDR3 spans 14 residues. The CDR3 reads CASSYHTGNYGYTF. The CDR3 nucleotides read TGTGCCAGCAGTTACCACACGGGTAACTATGGCTACACCTTC.

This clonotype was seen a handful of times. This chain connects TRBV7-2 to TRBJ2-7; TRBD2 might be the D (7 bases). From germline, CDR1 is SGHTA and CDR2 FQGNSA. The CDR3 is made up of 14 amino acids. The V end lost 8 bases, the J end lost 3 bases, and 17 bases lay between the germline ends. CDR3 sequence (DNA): TGTGCCAGCTCCTTCGGGGGGCGGCTCTACGAGCAGTACTTC. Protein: CASSFGGRLYEQYF.

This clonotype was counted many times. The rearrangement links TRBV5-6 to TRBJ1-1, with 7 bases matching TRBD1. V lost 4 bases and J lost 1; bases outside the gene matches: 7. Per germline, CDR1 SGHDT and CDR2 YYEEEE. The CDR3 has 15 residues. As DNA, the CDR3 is TGTGCCAGCAGCACATGGGACAGAAAGAACACTGAAGCTTTCTTT. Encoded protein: CASSTWDRKNTEAFF.

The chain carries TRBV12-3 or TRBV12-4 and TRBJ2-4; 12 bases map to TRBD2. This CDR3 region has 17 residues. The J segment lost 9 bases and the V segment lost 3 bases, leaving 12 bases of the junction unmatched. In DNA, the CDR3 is TGTGCCAGCAGTTTTCTAGCGGGGGGGTTTGCAGGTGGCATTCAGTACTTC. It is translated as CASSFLAGGFAGGIQYF.

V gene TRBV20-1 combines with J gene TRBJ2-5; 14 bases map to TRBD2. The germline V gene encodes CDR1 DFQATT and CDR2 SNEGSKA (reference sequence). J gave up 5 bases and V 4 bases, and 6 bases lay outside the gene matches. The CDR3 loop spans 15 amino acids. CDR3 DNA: TGCAGTGCTAAGACTAGCGGGGGGGCCTGGGAGACCCAGTACTTC. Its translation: CSAKTSGGAWETQYF.